Presented here are 25 T cell receptor beta chains from one specimen sequenced in a study of technical replicates of blood from a handful of donors (dated by TCRdb to the late 2010s). Library method: the immunoSEQ multiplex PCR assay. TCRdb mirrors the immuneACCESS table, restricted to in-frame sequences. Some clones are absent from its copies; in checked studies, under half trace to an unresolved V gene, and the reason for the others is unknown. The sample table lists under 95,000 clones, around 92% of them with a count of one. In total, the top ten clones hold 0.42% of the sample. Sequenced: T cells isolated from PBMCs. The receptors stem from a human donor in good health.

The chain couples TRBV30 to TRBJ1-2, with 9 nucleotides matching TRBD1. The junction had 3 bases not matched to a gene; V was cut back by 5 bases and J by 2 bases. Germline assignment: CDR1 GTSNPN and CDR2 SVGIG (reference sequence). The CDR3 is 13 residues long. CDR3 nucleotides: TGTGCCTGGTGGGACAGGGCCAACTATGGCTACACCTTC. Its protein is CAWWDRANYGYTF.

This chain joins TRBV6-6 and TRBJ2-1; tentatively, D is TRBD1 (6 bases). With 2 bases removed from V and 11 bases from J, the gap between germline ends came to 19 bases. CDR3 length: 15 amino acids. Germline V gene sequence: CDR1 MNHNY, CDR2 SVGAGI (reference sequence). As DNA, the CDR3 is TGTGCCAGCAGTTACGGATACACAGGGATAGCCCAGCAGTTCTTC. It specifies CASSYGYTGIAQQFF.

This chain links TRBV10-3 with TRBJ2-2, with D unresolved. Trimming stripped 6 bases from V and 4 bases from J, with 12 bases between. In germline, CDR1 is ENHRY, CDR2 SYGVKD. The CDR3 spans 14 residues. In nucleotides, the CDR3 is TGTGCCATCAGCCCCCCGTTGAGCACCGGGGAGCTGTTTTTT. It is translated as CAISPPLSTGELFF.

The J gene is TRBJ2-3, the V gene TRBV5-6; tentative D call: TRBD1 (5 bases). Looked up from germline, CDR1 is SGHDT and CDR2 is YYEEEE. The length of the CDR3 is 15 residues. The V end lost 2 bases, the J end lost 7 bases, and 17 bases lay between the germline ends. CDR3 coding DNA: TGTGCCAGCAGCTTTGGTCGGCAGGGTTTGAATACGCAGTATTTT. The encoded protein is CASSFGRQGLNTQYF.

The V gene is TRBV28, the J gene TRBJ2-7, with 14 bases fitting TRBD2. The CDR3 spans 15 residues. Germline V gives CDR1 MDHEN, CDR2 SYDVKM. J was trimmed by 4 bases and V by 3 bases; bases with no gene match: 2. DNA for the CDR3: TGTGCCAGCAGTTTCGGGACTAGCGGGAGTTACGAGCAGTACTTC. Translation: CASSFGTSGSYEQYF.

The chain's CDR3 is CASSQGTSVQYNEQFF. CDR3 bases: TGCGCCAGCAGCCAAGGGACTAGCGTACAGTACAATGAGCAGTTCTTC. This sequence joins TRBV4-1 and TRBJ2-1; 9 nucleotides match TRBD2. J was trimmed by 4 bases and V by 1 base; bases with no gene match: 5. This CDR3 has 16 amino acids. Germline CDR1 is MGHRA and CDR2 is YSYEKL.

The CDR3 here is CASSLTGTGPPGELFF. CDR3 in DNA: TGCGCCAGCAGCTTAACCGGGACAGGTCCTCCCGGGGAGCTGTTTTTT. This chain uses TRBV5-1 with TRBJ2-2; 8 bases map to TRBD1. Trimming took 2 bases from V and 6 from J; bases not matched to a gene: 9. The germline CDR1 and CDR2 sequences are SGHRS and YFSETQ. This CDR3 has 16 amino acids.

The chain uses TRBV28 and TRBJ1-2; tentative D call: TRBD1 (6 bases). The CDR3 consists of 12 residues. With 10 bases removed from V and 0 bases from J, the gap between germline ends came to 9 bases. Germline loops: CDR1 MDHEN, CDR2 SYDVKM. The DNA of the CDR3 is TGTGCCATTCAGGGGTCTAACTATGGCTACACCTTC. Translation: CAIQGSNYGYTF.

In this sample, this clone turned up a few times. The gene calls are TRBV2 and TRBJ1-2; TRBD1 agrees at 11 bases. Germline trimming cut 8 bases from V and 6 bases from J; bases unmatched to any gene: 5. The length of the CDR3 is 13 residues. CDR1 and CDR2 (germline): SNHLY, FYNNEI. CDR3 DNA: TGTGCCAGCGGTTGGACAGGGGGCGATGGCTACACCTTC. It is translated as CASGWTGGDGYTF. The whole variable domain, filled in from reference TRBV2 and TRBJ1-2, reads EPEVTQTPSHQVTQMGQEVILRCVPISNHLYFYWYRQILGQKVEFLVSFYNNEISEKSEIFDDQFSVERPDGSNFTLKIRSTKLEDSAMYFCASGWTGGDGYTFGSGTRLTVV.

The chain has TRBV27 and TRBJ2-7; 10 bases agree with TRBD2. The trim removed 3 bases at V and 5 bases at J, leaving 4 bases unmatched. Germline values: CDR1 MNHEY, CDR2 SMNVEV (reference sequence). The CDR3 length is 14 residues. DNA for the CDR3: TGTGCCAGCAGTTTGCTAGCGGGAGTTGACGAGCAGTACTTC. Translation gives CASSLLAGVDEQYF.

This clone is a singleton in its sample. The chain employs TRBV5-8 and TRBJ2-2; no clear D. Trimming removed 6 bases from V and 7 bases from J, with 7 bases in between. Germline lookup yields CDR1 SGHTS and CDR2 YDEGEE. CDR3 length equals 11 residues. DNA of the CDR3: TGTGCCAGCAACGTCGGCGGGGAGCTGTTTTTT. Its protein is CASNVGGELFF.

The chain has TRBV6-1 and TRBJ2-5, with TRBD2 as a possible D gene (5 bases). V gave up 4 bases and J gave up 9 bases, with 12 bases separating them. The CDR3 loop spans 12 amino acids. From germline, CDR1 is MNHNS and CDR2 SASEGT. The CDR3 region is CASSVQRGPQYF. CDR3 nucleotides: TGTGCCAGCAGTGTACAAAGAGGGCCCCAGTACTTC.

The chain carries TRBV5-4 and TRBJ2-7, with a weak D call TRBD1 (6 bases). This CDR3 has 15 amino acids. V was trimmed by 6 bases and J by 2 bases, leaving 18 bases between them. In germline, CDR1 is SGHNT, CDR2 YYREEE (reference sequence). This chain's CDR3 is CASTLTGTPTYEQYF. The CDR3 DNA reads as TGTGCCAGCACCCTTACCGGGACACCCACCTACGAGCAGTACTTC.

The V call is TRBV18, the J call TRBJ2-7; D gene ambiguous. Germline V gene sequence: CDR1 KGHSH, CDR2 LQKENI. The CDR3 totals 14 residues. V lost 0 bases, J lost 2 bases, and 8 bases lay in between. The CDR3 loop is CASSPPGKTYEQYF. CDR3 sequence (DNA): TGTGCCAGCTCACCACCGGGCAAGACCTACGAGCAGTACTTC.

V usage is TRBV6-5 and J usage is TRBJ2-3; D is ambiguous. CDR1 is MNHEY, CDR2 SVGAGI, per germline. The V end lost 6 bases, the J end lost 3 bases, and 4 bases lay between the germline ends. The CDR3 has 11 residues. CDR3 DNA: TGTGCCAGCAGAGAGACAGATACGCAGTATTTT. Translation gives CASRETDTQYF.

The chain has TRBV11-2 and TRBJ1-5; TRBD1 is a possible D gene (5 bases). Trimming removed 0 bases at V and 6 bases at J, with 6 bases between. Per germline, CDR1 SGHAT and CDR2 FQNNGV. The CDR3 consists of 13 residues. The CDR3 DNA sequence: TGTGCCAGCAGCTTAGAAAGGGGTCAGCCCCAGCATTTT. Its protein is CASSLERGQPQHF.

This clone was picked up one time. The J gene is TRBJ2-5, the V gene TRBV28, with D possibly being TRBD2 (5 bases). The V gene's germline CDR1 is MDHEN and CDR2 SYDVKM. Trimming took 7 bases from V and 4 from J, leaving 13 bases between them. The CDR3 length is 13 residues. The chain's CDR3 is CASIETGSETQYF. CDR3 DNA: TGTGCCAGCATAGAGACGGGGTCAGAGACCCAGTACTTC. The variable domain in full, with the rest retrieved from reference TRBV28 and TRBJ2-5, is DVKVTQSSRYLVKRTGEKVFLECVQDMDHENMFWYRQDPGLGLRLIYFSYDVKMKEKGDIPEGYSVSREKKERFSLILESASTNQTSMYLCASIETGSETQYFGPGTRLLVL.

The table lists this clone with a few counts. The chain joins TRBV7-8 to TRBJ1-2; 7 bases are a match to TRBD1. J lost 6 bases, V lost 0 bases, and 4 bases had no gene match. CDR1 is SGHVS, CDR2 FQNEAQ, per germline. This CDR3 contains 14 residues. This chain's CDR3 is CASSLAGGANGYTF. The CDR3 DNA reads as TGTGCCAGCAGCTTAGCAGGGGGCGCAAATGGCTACACCTTC.

The V call is TRBV18, the J call TRBJ2-3; TRBD2 matches 16 bases. Germline V CDR1 and CDR2: KGHSH, LQKENI. CDR3 length: 16 amino acids. After removal of 3 bases from V and 6 bases from J, the junction contained 3 bases not matched to a gene. The CDR3 bases are TGTGCCAGCTCACCCCCGGGACTAGCGGGAGGGGATACGCAGTATTTT. Translating gives CASSPPGLAGGDTQYF.

The V gene is TRBV12-5, the J gene TRBJ2-7; D perhaps matches TRBD2 (5 bases). The length of the CDR3 is 13 residues. The V gene's germline CDR1 is LGHNT and CDR2 FRNRAP. Trimming shortened V by 7 bases and J by 3 bases, and 13 bases separated the two germline ends. The CDR3 sequence: CASALGLDYEQYF. The CDR3 bases are TGTGCTAGTGCCCTAGGACTTGACTACGAGCAGTACTTC. The whole variable domain, remainder taken from reference TRBV12-5 and TRBJ2-7, is DARVTQTPRHKVTEMGQEVTMRCQPILGHNTVFWYRQTMMQGLELLAYFRNRAPLDDSGMPKDRFSAEMPDATLATLKIQPSEPRDSAVYFCASALGLDYEQYFGPGTRLTVT.

This rearrangement joins TRBV5-1 to TRBJ2-7; D remains ambiguous. The CDR3 is 12 amino acids. Trimming pared 2 bases from V and 5 bases from J, leaving 8 bases between. Germline-derived CDR1 and CDR2 are SGHRS and YFSETQ. DNA of the CDR3: TGCGCCAGCAGCTTTACAGAAAACGAGCAGTACTTC. Residues: CASSFTENEQYF.

This chain connects TRBV9 to TRBJ2-3; 11 bases agree with TRBD2. V dropped 2 bases and J dropped 6; count of bases not matched to a gene: 2. This CDR3 has 14 residues. The germline gives CDR1 SGDLS, CDR2 YYNGEE. The CDR3 protein is CASSVSGREDTQYF. Here the CDR3 DNA reads TGTGCCAGCAGCGTTAGCGGGAGGGAGGATACGCAGTATTTT.

The chain recombines TRBV9 with TRBJ1-5, with D perhaps matching TRBD1 (5 bases). The V gene lost 3 bases and the J gene lost 7 bases, with 17 bases spanning the gap. Germline CDR1 is SGDLS and CDR2 is YYNGEE. The CDR3 runs 15 residues. The CDR3 DNA reads TGTGCCAGCAGCGGGGGCGCGGGGATTTTGCAGCCCCAGCATTTT. Protein: CASSGGAGILQPQHF.

The genes are TRBV18 and TRBJ2-3; D possibly corresponds to TRBD1 (6 bases). The CDR3 covers 14 residues. Germline loops: CDR1 KGHSH, CDR2 LQKENI. Between the trimmed V and J ends, which lost 6 bases and 4 bases, there was a span of 14 bases. CDR3 DNA: TGTGCCAGCTCGCTAAAGGGGGATGCAGATACGCAGTATTTT. Translating it yields CASSLKGDADTQYF.

This clone came up once. The rearrangement joins TRBV7-2 to TRBJ2-5, with D unclear. The ends were cut back, 2 bases at V and 2 bases at J, with 15 bases in the middle. This CDR3 is built from 16 residues. Germline V gene data show CDR1 as SGHTA and CDR2 as FQGNSA. The CDR3 reads CASSLNGANSQETQYF. For the CDR3, the DNA is TGTGCCAGCAGCTTAAACGGAGCCAACTCTCAAGAGACCCAGTACTTC.